Presented here are 27 T cell receptor beta chains from one specimen sequenced in a study of blood T cells in healthy people across ages. Then a second PCR, running about 6 to 11 cycles, was carried out with a sample-barcoded 5' primer and a J-beta primer mix. TCRdb independently ran MiXCR on the 5' RACE reads; one entry per CDR3 protein. The sample lists 870,000 or so distinct CDR3 sequences; more than 25% were seen once. Sequences were obtained from blood. The receptors were gathered from a woman aged 80 or over in good health.

This chain joins TRBV20-1 and TRBJ2-5; no clear D. This CDR3 contains 14 residues. CDR1 DFQATT and CDR2 SNEGSKA come from the germline V gene (reference sequence). The ends were cut back, 1 base at V and 4 bases at J, with 13 bases in the middle. The CDR3 nucleotides read TGCAGTGCTAGAGGGGTGGGGTGGAGAGAGACCCAGTACTTC. Its translation is CSARGVGWRETQYF.

DNA of the CDR3: TGCAGTGCTGTACCCGGGACAGAATACGAGCAGTACTTC. This translates into CSAVPGTEYEQYF. The chain recombines TRBV20-1 with TRBJ2-1; 7 bases line up with TRBD1. The J call may not be correct, given that the DNA end is closer to TRBJ2-7. CDR1 DFQATT and CDR2 SNEGSKA come from the germline V gene (reference sequence). CDR3 length equals 13 residues.

This clonotype was counted ten times or more. The rearrangement uses TRBV20-1 and TRBJ2-3; 11 positions match TRBD2. Germline V gene data show CDR1 as DFQATT and CDR2 as SNEGSKA (reference sequence). The CDR3 runs to 18 residues. V dropped 0 bases and J dropped 2; count of bases not matched to a gene: 10. The chain's CDR3 is CSARDETGTSGNTDTQYF. The CDR3, as DNA: TGCAGTGCTAGAGATGAAACCGGGACTAGCGGCAACACAGATACGCAGTATTTT.

In its sample, this clonotype was seen a few times. The chain joins TRBV7-2 to TRBJ1-1; D uncertain. CDR1 is SGHTA, CDR2 FQGNSA, per germline. V gave up 4 bases and J gave up 5 bases, with 17 bases separating them. The CDR3 covers 15 residues. The CDR3 sequence: CASSSNGPLDTEAFF. As DNA, the CDR3 is TGTGCCAGCAGCTCGAACGGACCTTTGGATACTGAAGCTTTCTTT. Looking up the rest from reference TRBV7-2 and TRBJ1-1 gives the full variable domain: GAGVSQSPSNKVTEKGKDVELRCDPISGHTALYWYRQSLGQGLEFLIYFQGNSAPDKSGLPSDRFSAERTGGSVSTLTIQRTQQEDSAVYLCASSSNGPLDTEAFFGQGTRLTVV.

The V and J genes are TRBV3-1 and TRBJ2-1, with 13 bases fitting TRBD2. This CDR3 spans 17 amino acids. With V trimmed by 8 bases and J by 9 bases, 16 bases remained unmatched. Germline V gene sequence: CDR1 LGHDT, CDR2 YNNKEL (reference sequence). The CDR3 DNA follows: TGTGCCAGCGGCCGGACTAGCGGGGGCCGACGATGGGGTGAGCAGTTCTTC. Protein: CASGRTSGGRRWGEQFF.

Many counts were recorded for this clonotype. The DNA of the CDR3 is TGCAGTGCCAGGACTAGCGGGGGGACCCCACAAGAGACCCAGTACTTC. Its translation: CSARTSGGTPQETQYF. The rearrangement uses TRBV20-1 and TRBJ2-5, with 14 nucleotides matching TRBD2. The V segment lost 6 bases and the J segment 2 bases; nucleotides outside the gene matches: 8. The CDR3 spans 16 residues. Germline loops: CDR1 DFQATT, CDR2 SNEGSKA (reference sequence).

Notes on this clonotype: A much larger clonotype is one base distant, so this may be a read error. J is TRBJ2-1 and V is TRBV3-1; D not certain. The V end lost 4 bases, the J end lost 7 bases, and 11 bases lay between the germline ends. Germline V gives CDR1 LGHDT, CDR2 YNNKEL (reference sequence). The CDR3 contains 13 residues. The CDR3 coding sequence is TGTGCCAGCAGCCTCCAAGGGAAGAATGAGCAGTTCTTC. This codes for CASSLQGKNEQFF.

This clonotype was seen only a few times. The rearrangement links TRBV5-1 to TRBJ2-3; 9 bases agree with TRBD2. Per the germline V gene, CDR1 is SGHRS and CDR2 is YFSETQ. The CDR3 has 16 amino acids. V lost 2 bases and J lost 0; bases outside the gene matches: 4. DNA of the CDR3: TGCGCCAGCAGCTTTACGCTAGCGGGGAGCACAGATACGCAGTATTTT. Translation gives CASSFTLAGSTDTQYF.

This clonotype was seen repeatedly, ten times or more. V usage is TRBV6-5 and J usage is TRBJ2-3, with 12 positions matching TRBD2. The CDR3 extends over 15 amino acids. Germline V CDR1 and CDR2: MNHEY, SVGAGI. The V and J ends lost 6 bases and 4 bases, in that order; junction bases with no gene match: 5. The CDR3 protein is CASRASGGAPDTQYF. The CDR3 bases are TGTGCCAGCAGAGCTAGCGGGGGGGCGCCAGATACGCAGTATTTT.

In this sample, this clonotype turned up many times. The chain recombines TRBV7-2 with TRBJ1-5, with D uncertain. Germline V CDR1 and CDR2: SGHTA, FQGNSA. Trimming removed 2 bases from V and 11 bases from J, with 22 bases in between. The CDR3 spans 16 residues. For the CDR3, the DNA is TGTGCCAGCAGCTTATGGTCAGCCAAAATTATATCGACCCAGCATTTT. It specifies CASSLWSAKIISTQHF.

This clonotype appeared many times. The rearrangement joins TRBV7-9 to TRBJ2-3; no reliable D call. Trimming removed 0 bases at V and 1 base at J, with 14 bases between. Germline values: CDR1 SEHNR, CDR2 FQNEAQ (reference sequence). This CDR3 spans 17 amino acids. The CDR3 spells CASSLALRQVGTDTQYF. CDR3 sequence (DNA): TGTGCCAGCAGCTTAGCATTGCGTCAGGTGGGCACAGATACGCAGTATTTT. The whole variable domain, filled in from reference TRBV7-9 and TRBJ2-3, reads DTGVSQNPRHKITKRGQNVTFRCDPISEHNRLYWYRQTLGQGPEFLTYFQNEAQLEKSRLLSDRFSAERPKGSFSTLEIQRTEQGDSAMYLCASSLALRQVGTDTQYFGPGTRLTVL.

Many counts were recorded for this clonotype. This chain joins TRBV3-1 and TRBJ2-7, with 9 positions matching TRBD2. The CDR3 has 15 amino acids. The V segment lost 1 base and the J segment 4 bases; nucleotides outside the gene matches: 5. Germline V lookup: CDR1 LGHDT, CDR2 YNNKEL (reference sequence). CDR3 residues: CASSQGVSGGYEQYF. The CDR3 DNA is TGTGCCAGCAGCCAAGGGGTTAGCGGGGGTTACGAGCAGTACTTC.

Concerning this clonotype itself: Sequence at one end of the junction differs from germline and may be a read error. This chain joins TRBV6-2 or TRBV6-3 and TRBJ1-4; TRBD1 is a possible D gene (6 bases). The CDR3 length is 17 residues. Germline CDR1 reads MNHEY; CDR2 reads SVGEGT. The CDR3 loop reads CASSGRSRTVKDEKRFF. The CDR3 DNA sequence: TGTGCCAGCAGTGGACGCTCGAGGACAGTCAAAGATGAAAAACGGTTTTTT.

This clonotype was observed a handful of times. V and J are TRBV20-1 and TRBJ2-3; 10 bases are shared with TRBD2. The CDR3 length is 15 residues. Germline CDR1 is DFQATT and CDR2 is SNEGSKA (reference sequence). J was trimmed by 2 bases and V by 3 bases; bases with no gene match: 5. This chain's CDR3 is CSASGSGGNTDTQYF. CDR3 sequence (DNA): TGCAGTGCTAGCGGTAGCGGGGGGAACACAGATACGCAGTATTTT.

The V gene is TRBV20-1, the J gene TRBJ1-1; D is uncertain. Germline V lookup: CDR1 DFQATT, CDR2 SNEGSKA (reference sequence). V lost 6 bases to trimming and J lost 4 bases, with 15 bases between them. The CDR3 covers 13 residues. CDR3 nucleotides: TGCAGTGCCCCCGACCGAAAAGGCACTGAAGCTTTCTTT. It specifies CSAPDRKGTEAFF.

This clonotype was detected ten times or more. The chain combines TRBV20-1 with TRBJ2-1, with 11 bases fitting TRBD2. CDR3 length equals 15 residues. CDR1 is DFQATT and CDR2 is SNEGSKA in the germline V gene (reference sequence). Unmatched junction bases numbered 7, after V lost 2 bases and J lost 7 bases. The CDR3 loop is CSARKLAGVGNEQFF. The DNA of the CDR3 is TGCAGTGCTAGAAAACTAGCGGGGGTTGGAAATGAGCAGTTCTTC.

On this clonotype: This may come from a read error, since a much larger clone is one base off. This chain uses TRBV24-1 with TRBJ2-1; possibly TRBD1 for D (6 bases). The J call may be in error: the DNA end matches TRBJ2-7 better. Germline V gene sequence: CDR1 KGHDR, CDR2 SFDVKD. This CDR3 has 15 residues. CDR3 loop: CATSEPQGRYNEQYF. CDR3 sequence (DNA): TGTGCCACCAGTGAACCCCAGGGGCGCTACAATGAGCAGTACTTC.

A remark on this clonotype: Just one base apart from a much larger clone, this may be a read error. The rearrangement uses TRBV7-2 and TRBJ1-6; D call uncertain. CDR1 is SGHTA, CDR2 FQGNSA, per germline. CDR3 length equals 11 residues. CDR3 protein: CASSLDSPPHF. The CDR3, as DNA: TGTGCCAGCAGCTTAGATTCACCCCCCCACTTT.

V gene TRBV7-9 combines with J gene TRBJ2-2, with D possibly TRBD1 on 5 matching bases. Germline V gives CDR1 SEHNR, CDR2 FQNEAQ (reference sequence). This CDR3 spans 18 amino acids. V lost 1 base, J lost 6 bases, and 21 bases lay in between. The CDR3 DNA reads as TGTGCCAGCAGCTTAGGGTCGAGAGGACAATCTTTCGCCGGGGAGCTGTTTTTT. Its translation: CASSLGSRGQSFAGELFF.

With regard to this clonotype: A much bigger clone sits one base away, suggesting this may be a read error. The rearrangement uses TRBV18 and TRBJ2-5; the match to TRBD2 covers 7 bases. The J call may be faulty, since TRBJ2-4 better matches the DNA end. The CDR3 has 14 amino acids. In germline, CDR1 is KGHSH, CDR2 LQKENI. This CDR3 reads CASSPNGGGDIQYF. The CDR3 DNA reads as TGTGCCAGCTCGCCGAATGGGGGAGGGGACATTCAGTACTTC.

Comments on this clonotype: The CDR3 ends on some other residue instead of the conserved phenylalanine or tryptophan, so this is likely a read error. V and J are TRBV18 and TRBJ2-5, with TRBD1 as a possible D gene (6 bases). Per germline, CDR1 KGHSH and CDR2 LQKENI. The CDR3 consists of 13 residues. Trimming cost V 4 bases and J 0 bases, with 6 bases left between them. CDR3 coding DNA: TGTGCCAGCTCACGGACAGACCAAGAGACCCAGTACTCC. Protein sequence: CASSRTDQETQYS.

In this sample, this clonotype turned up a few times. A much larger clone is a single base away; this may be a read error. This chain uses TRBV20-1 with TRBJ2-1; TRBD2 matches at 8 bases. The J call is in doubt because the DNA end fits TRBJ2-7 better. There are 14 residues in the CDR3. The germline CDR1 and CDR2 sequences are DFQATT and SNEGSKA (reference sequence). The CDR3 nucleotides are TGCAGTGCTAAAGCGGGGGCCTCCTACAATGAGCAGTACTTC. Amino acid sequence: CSAKAGASYNEQYF.

This clonotype has ten or more counts. V usage is TRBV6-4 and J usage is TRBJ1-1; no clear D gene. The CDR3 is 14 amino acids. Germline values: CDR1 MRHNA, CDR2 SNTAGT. V lost 6 bases to trimming and J lost 0 bases, with 11 bases between them. The CDR3 coding sequence is TGTGCCAGCAGAAAGGGTCTCCTGAACACTGAAGCTTTCTTT. Its protein is CASRKGLLNTEAFF.

This clonotype was seen repeatedly, ten times or more. Possible read error: a much larger clone is one base away. The chain couples TRBV12-3 or TRBV12-4 to TRBJ2-5; TRBD2 matches at 7 bases. With 6 bases clipped from V and 11 bases from J, the junction kept 9 bases outside the gene matches. The length of the CDR3 is 12 residues. In DNA form, the CDR3 reads TGTGCCAGCAGGGGGGACTACAATGAGCAGTACTTC. Residues: CASRGDYNEQYF.

With respect to this clonotype: Just one base apart from a much larger clone, this may be a read error. V usage is TRBV14 and J usage is TRBJ1-1, with D uncertain. Germline loops: CDR1 SGHDN, CDR2 FVKESK. The CDR3 is 15 residues long. The CDR3, as DNA: TGTGCCGGCAGCCGCTACAGCGGGATGAACACTGAAGCTTTCTTT. Its protein product is CAGSRYSGMNTEAFF.

This clonotype appeared many times. The chain recombines TRBV30 with TRBJ2-5; D gene ambiguous. V lost 3 bases to trimming and J lost 5 bases, with 10 bases between them. This CDR3 contains 12 residues. Germline-derived CDR1 and CDR2 are GTSNPN and SVGIG (reference sequence). The CDR3 sequence is CAWSPRPETQYF. For the CDR3, the DNA is TGTGCCTGGAGCCCCCGCCCCGAGACCCAGTACTTC.

A few counts support this clonotype. This chain's CDR3 is CASSSPKQGPNTEAFF. Here the CDR3 DNA reads TGTGCCAGCAGTTCTCCAAAACAGGGACCGAACACTGAAGCTTTCTTT. This chain links TRBV6-5 with TRBJ1-1; tentatively, D is TRBD1 (6 bases). The ends were cut back, 4 bases at V and 1 base at J, with 16 bases in the middle. Germline CDR1 is MNHEY and CDR2 is SVGAGI. The CDR3 sequence is 16 residues long.